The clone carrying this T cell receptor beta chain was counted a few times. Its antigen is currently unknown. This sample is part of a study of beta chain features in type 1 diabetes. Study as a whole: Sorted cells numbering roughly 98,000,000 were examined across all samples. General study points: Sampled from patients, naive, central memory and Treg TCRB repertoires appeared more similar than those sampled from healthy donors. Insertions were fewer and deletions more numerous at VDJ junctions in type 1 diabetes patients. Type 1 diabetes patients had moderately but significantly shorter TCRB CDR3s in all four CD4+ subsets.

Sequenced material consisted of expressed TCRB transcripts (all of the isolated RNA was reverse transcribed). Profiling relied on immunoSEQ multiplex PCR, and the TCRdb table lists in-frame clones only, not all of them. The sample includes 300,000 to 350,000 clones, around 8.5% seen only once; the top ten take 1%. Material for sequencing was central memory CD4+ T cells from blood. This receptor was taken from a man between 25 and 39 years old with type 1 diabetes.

The CDR3 loop is CASRPNMDTEAFF. The DNA of the CDR3 is TGTGCCAGCAGGCCCAACATGGACACTGAAGCTTTCTTT. This chain joins TRBV6-5 and TRBJ1-1; no firm D call. With 6 bases removed from V and 3 bases from J, the gap between germline ends came to 11 bases. The CDR3 has 13 residues. Germline V lookup: CDR1 MNHEY, CDR2 SVGAGI.